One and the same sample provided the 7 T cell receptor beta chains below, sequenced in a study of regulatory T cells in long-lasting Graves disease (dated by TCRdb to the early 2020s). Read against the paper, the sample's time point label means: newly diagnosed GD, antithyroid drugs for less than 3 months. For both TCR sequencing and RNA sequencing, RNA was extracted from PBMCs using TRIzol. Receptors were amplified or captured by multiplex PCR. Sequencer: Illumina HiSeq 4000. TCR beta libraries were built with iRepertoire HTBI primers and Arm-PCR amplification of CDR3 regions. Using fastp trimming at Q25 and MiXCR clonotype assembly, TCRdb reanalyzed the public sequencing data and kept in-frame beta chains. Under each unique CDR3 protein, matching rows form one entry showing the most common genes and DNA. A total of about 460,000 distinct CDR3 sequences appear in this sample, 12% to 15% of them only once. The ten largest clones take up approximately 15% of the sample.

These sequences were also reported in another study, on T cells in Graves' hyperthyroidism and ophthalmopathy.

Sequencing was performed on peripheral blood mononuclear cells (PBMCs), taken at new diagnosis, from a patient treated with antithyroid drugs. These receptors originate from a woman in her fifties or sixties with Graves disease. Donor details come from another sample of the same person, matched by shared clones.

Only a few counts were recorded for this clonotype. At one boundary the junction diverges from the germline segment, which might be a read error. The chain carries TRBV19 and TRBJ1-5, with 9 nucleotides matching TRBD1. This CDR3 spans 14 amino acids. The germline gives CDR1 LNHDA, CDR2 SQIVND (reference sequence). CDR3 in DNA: TGTGCCAGTAGTCATACAGGGGGCAACCAGCCCCAGCATTTT. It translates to CASSHTGGNQPQHF.

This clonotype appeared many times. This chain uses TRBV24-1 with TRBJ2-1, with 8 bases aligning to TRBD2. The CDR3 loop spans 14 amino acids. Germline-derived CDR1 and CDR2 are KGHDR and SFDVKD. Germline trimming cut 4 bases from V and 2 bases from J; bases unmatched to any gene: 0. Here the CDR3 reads CATSEAGAYNEQFF. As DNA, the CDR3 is TGTGCCACCAGTGAAGCGGGAGCCTACAATGAGCAGTTCTTC.

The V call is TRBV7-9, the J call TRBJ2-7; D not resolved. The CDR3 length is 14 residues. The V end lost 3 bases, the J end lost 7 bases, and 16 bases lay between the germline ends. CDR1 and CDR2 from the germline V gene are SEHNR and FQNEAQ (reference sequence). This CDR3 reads CASSFGQVLGEQYF. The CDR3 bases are TGTGCCAGCAGCTTTGGCCAGGTTCTGGGGGAGCAGTACTTC.

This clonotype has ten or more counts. The CDR3 region is CASSYKSGTAKNIQYF. CDR3 sequence (DNA): TGTGCCAGCAGTTACAAATCCGGGACAGCCAAAAACATTCAGTACTTC. The rearrangement links TRBV27 to TRBJ2-4; D possibly matches TRBD1 or TRBD2 (5 bases each). Deletions cut 4 bases from V and 0 bases from J, with 13 bases between. The CDR3 covers 16 residues. Germline CDR1 and CDR2: MNHEY and SMNVEV (reference sequence).

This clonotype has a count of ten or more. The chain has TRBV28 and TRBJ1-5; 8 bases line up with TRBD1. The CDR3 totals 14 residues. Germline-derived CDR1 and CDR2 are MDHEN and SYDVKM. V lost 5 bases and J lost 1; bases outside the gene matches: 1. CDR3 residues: CASSDRGSNQPQHF. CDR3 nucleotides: TGTGCCAGCAGTGACAGGGGAAGCAATCAGCCCCAGCATTTT.

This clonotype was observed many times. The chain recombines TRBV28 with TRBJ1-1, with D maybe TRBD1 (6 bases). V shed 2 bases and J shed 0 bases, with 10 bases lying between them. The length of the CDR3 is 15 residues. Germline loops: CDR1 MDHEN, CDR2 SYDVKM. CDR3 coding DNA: TGTGCCAGCAGTTTAACAGGGATCATGAACACTGAAGCTTTCTTT. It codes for CASSLTGIMNTEAFF.

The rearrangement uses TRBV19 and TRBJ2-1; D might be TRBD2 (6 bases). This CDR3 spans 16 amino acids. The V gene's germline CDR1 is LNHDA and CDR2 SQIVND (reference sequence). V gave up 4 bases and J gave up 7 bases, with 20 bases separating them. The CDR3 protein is CASSTLDLVRENEQFF. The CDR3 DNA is TGTGCCAGTAGTACTCTCGACCTAGTCCGGGAGAATGAGCAGTTCTTC.